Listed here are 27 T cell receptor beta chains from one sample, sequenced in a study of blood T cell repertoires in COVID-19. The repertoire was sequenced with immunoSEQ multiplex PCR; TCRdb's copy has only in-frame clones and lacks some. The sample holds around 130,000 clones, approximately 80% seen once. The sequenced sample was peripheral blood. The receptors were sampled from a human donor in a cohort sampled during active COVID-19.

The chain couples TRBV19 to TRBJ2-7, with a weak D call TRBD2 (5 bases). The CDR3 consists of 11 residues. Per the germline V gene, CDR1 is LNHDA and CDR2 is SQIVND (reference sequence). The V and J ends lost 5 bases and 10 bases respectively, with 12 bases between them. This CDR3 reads CASSPPGIQYF. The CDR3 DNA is TGTGCCAGTAGTCCCCCGGGGATTCAGTACTTC.

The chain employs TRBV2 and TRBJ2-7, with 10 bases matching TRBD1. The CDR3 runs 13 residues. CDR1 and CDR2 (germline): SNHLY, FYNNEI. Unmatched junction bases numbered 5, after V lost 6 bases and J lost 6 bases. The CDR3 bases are TGTGCCAGCAGGGGGACAGGGGAGGGCGAGCAGTACTTC. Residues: CASRGTGEGEQYF. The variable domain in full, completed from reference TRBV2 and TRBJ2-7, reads EPEVTQTPSHQVTQMGQEVILRCVPISNHLYFYWYRQILGQKVEFLVSFYNNEISEKSEIFDDQFSVERPDGSNFTLKIRSTKLEDSAMYFCASRGTGEGEQYFGPGTRLTVT.

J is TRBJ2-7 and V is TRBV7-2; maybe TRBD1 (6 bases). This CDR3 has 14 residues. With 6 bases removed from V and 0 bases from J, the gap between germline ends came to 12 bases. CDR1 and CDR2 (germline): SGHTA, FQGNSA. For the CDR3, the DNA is TGTGCCAGCAGTTCGGTACAGGGCTCCTACGAGCAGTACTTC. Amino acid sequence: CASSSVQGSYEQYF.

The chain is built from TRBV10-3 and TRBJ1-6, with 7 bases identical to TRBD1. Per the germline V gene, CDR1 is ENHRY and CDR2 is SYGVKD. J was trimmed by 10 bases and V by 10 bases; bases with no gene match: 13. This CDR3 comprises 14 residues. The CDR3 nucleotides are TGTGCCACCGAGGATGACAGGGTGGACTCACCCCTCCACTTT. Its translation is CATEDDRVDSPLHF.

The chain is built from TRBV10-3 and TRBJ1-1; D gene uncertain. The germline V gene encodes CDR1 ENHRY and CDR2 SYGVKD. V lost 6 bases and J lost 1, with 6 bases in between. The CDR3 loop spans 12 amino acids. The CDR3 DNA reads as TGTGCCATCAGCGCGAGGAACACTGAAGCTTTCTTT. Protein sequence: CAISARNTEAFF.

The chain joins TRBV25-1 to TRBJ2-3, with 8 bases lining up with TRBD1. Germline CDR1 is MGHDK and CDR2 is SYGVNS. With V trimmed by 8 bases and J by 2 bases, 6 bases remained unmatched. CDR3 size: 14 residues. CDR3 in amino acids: CASGPGGLTDTQYF. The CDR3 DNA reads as TGTGCCAGCGGCCCAGGGGGCCTCACAGATACGCAGTATTTT.

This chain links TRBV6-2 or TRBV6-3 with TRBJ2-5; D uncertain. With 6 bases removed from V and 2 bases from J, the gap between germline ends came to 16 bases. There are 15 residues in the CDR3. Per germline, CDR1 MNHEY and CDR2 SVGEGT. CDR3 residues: CASSAVPPLQETQYF. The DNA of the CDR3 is TGTGCCAGCAGCGCAGTACCCCCCTTACAAGAGACCCAGTACTTC.

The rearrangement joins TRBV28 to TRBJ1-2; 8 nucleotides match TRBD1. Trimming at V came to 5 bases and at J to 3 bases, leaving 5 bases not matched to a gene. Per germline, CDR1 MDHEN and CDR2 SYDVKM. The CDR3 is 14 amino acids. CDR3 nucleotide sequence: TGTGCCAGCAGTCACGGACAGGGCGACTATGGCTACACCTTC. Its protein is CASSHGQGDYGYTF.

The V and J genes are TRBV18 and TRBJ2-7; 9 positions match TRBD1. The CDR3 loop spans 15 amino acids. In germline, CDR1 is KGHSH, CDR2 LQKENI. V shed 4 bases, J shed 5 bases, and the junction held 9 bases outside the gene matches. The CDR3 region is CASSLPGTGYHEQYF. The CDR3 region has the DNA TGTGCCAGCTCACTCCCCGGGACAGGGTACCACGAGCAGTACTTC.

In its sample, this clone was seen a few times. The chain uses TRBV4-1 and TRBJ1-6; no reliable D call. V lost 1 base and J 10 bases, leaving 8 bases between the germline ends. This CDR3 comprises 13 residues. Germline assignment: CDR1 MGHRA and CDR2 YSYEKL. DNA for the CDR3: TGCGCCAGCAGCCAAGTTAACGGGTCACCCCTCCACTTT. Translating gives CASSQVNGSPLHF.

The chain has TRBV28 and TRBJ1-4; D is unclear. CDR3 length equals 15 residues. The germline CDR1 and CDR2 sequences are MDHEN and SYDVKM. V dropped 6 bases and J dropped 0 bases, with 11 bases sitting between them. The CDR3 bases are TGTGCCAGCAGCCAAACGGGTGCAACTAATGAAAAACTGTTTTTT. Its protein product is CASSQTGATNEKLFF.

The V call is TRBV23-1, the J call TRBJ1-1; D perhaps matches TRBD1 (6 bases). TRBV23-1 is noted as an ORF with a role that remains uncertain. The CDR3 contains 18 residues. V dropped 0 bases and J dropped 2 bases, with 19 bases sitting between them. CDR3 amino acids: CASSQSSLGHLLNTEAFF. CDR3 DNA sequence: TGCGCCAGCAGTCAATCCTCTTTGGGACACCTCCTAAACACTGAAGCTTTCTTT.

The CDR3 loop is CASSGWTSGGAGDTQYF. In nucleotides, the CDR3 is TGTGCCAGCAGTGGATGGACTAGCGGGGGGGCCGGGGATACGCAGTATTTT. The rearrangement links TRBV25-1 to TRBJ2-3; 15 nucleotides line up with TRBD2. The junction had 8 bases not matched to a gene; V was cut back by 4 bases and J by 6 bases. Germline assignment: CDR1 MGHDK and CDR2 SYGVNS. This CDR3 is built from 17 residues.

CDR3 in amino acids: CATIGQGASEAFF. The CDR3 DNA follows: TGTGCCACTATAGGACAGGGGGCTTCGGAAGCTTTCTTT. The V and J genes are TRBV10-3 and TRBJ1-1; 11 bases are shared with TRBD1. The ends lost 10 bases at V and 8 bases at J; junction bases unmatched: 9. The CDR3 sequence is 13 residues long. From germline, CDR1 is ENHRY and CDR2 SYGVKD.

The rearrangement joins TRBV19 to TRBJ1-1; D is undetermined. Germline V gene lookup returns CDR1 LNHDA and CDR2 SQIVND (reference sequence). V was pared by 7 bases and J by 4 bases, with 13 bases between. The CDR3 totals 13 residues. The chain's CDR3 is CASTPHSGTEAFF. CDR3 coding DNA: TGTGCCAGTACCCCCCACTCGGGCACTGAAGCTTTCTTT.

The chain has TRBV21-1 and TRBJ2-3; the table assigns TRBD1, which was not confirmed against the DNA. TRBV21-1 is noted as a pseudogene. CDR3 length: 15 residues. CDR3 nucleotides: TGTGCCAGCAGCAAACAGGGGTCTCACACAGATACGCAGTATTTT. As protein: CASSKQGSHTDTQYF.

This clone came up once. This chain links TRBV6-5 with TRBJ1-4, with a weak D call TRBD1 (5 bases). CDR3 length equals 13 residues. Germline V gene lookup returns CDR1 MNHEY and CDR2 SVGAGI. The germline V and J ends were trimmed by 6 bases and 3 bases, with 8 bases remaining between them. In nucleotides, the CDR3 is TGTGCCAGCAGGCCGACAGCTAATGAAAAACTGTTTTTT. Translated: CASRPTANEKLFF.

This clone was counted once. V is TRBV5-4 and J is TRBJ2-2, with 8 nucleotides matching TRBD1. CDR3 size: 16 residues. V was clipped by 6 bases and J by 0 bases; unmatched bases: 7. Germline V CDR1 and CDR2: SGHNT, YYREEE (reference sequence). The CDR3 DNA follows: TGTGCCAGCAACCACGAGACAGGGGCGAACACCGGGGAGCTGTTTTTT. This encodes CASNHETGANTGELFF. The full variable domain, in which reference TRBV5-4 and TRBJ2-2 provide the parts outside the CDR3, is ETGVTQSPTHLIKTRGQQVTLRCSSQSGHNTVSWYQQALGQGPQFIFQYYREEENGRGNFPPRFSGLQFPNYSSELNVNALELDDSALYLCASNHETGANTGELFFGEGSRLTVL.

The CDR3 DNA is TGTGCCAGCAGCTTAGGCCGGGCCTACGAGCAGTACTTC. It specifies CASSLGRAYEQYF. V gene TRBV11-2 combines with J gene TRBJ2-7; the D is unclear. Trimming stripped 1 base from V and 2 bases from J, with 6 bases between. This CDR3 has 13 amino acids. The germline gives CDR1 SGHAT, CDR2 FQNNGV.

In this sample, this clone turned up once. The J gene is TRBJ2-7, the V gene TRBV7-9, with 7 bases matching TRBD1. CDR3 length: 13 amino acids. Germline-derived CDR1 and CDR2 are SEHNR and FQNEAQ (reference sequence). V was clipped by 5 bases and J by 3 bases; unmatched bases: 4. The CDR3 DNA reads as TGTGCCAGCAGCAACAGGGGAATCTACGAGCAGTACTTC. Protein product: CASSNRGIYEQYF.

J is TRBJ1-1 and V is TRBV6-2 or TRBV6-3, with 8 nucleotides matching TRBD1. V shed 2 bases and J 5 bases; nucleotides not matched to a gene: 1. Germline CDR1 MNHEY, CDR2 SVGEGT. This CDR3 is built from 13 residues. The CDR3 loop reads CASSYTGGTEAFF. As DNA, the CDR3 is TGTGCCAGCAGTTACACAGGGGGAACTGAAGCTTTCTTT.

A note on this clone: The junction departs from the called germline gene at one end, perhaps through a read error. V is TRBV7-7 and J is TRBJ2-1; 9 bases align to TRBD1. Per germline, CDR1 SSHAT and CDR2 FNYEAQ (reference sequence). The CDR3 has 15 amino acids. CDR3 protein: CASSLHRGLPGEQFF. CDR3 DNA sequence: TGTGCTAGCAGCTTACACAGGGGGCTCCCCGGTGAGCAGTTCTTC.

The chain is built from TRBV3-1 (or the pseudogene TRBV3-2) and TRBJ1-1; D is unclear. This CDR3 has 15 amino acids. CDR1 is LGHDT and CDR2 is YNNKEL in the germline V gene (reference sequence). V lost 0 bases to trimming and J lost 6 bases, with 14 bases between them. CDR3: CASSQDPLEISEAFF. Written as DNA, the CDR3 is TGTGCCAGCAGCCAAGATCCCCTCGAGATTTCTGAAGCTTTCTTT.

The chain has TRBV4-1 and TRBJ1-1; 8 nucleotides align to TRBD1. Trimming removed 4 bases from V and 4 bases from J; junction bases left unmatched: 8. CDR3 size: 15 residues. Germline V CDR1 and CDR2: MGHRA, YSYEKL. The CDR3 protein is CASSPRTGWATEAFF. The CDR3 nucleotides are TGCGCCAGCAGCCCCCGGACAGGGTGGGCCACTGAAGCTTTCTTT.

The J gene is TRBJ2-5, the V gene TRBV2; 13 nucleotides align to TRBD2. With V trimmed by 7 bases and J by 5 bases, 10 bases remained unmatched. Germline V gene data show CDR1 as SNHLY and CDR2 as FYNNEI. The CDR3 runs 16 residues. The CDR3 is CASTYPTSGGSETQYF. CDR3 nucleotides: TGTGCCAGCACCTACCCGACTAGCGGGGGGTCGGAGACCCAGTACTTC.

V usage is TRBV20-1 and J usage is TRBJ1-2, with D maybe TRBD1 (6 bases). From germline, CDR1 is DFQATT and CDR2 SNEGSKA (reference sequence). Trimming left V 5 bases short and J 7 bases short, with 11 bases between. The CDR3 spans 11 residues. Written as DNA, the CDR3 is TGCAGTGCTCTACAGGGATCTGGCTACACCTTC. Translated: CSALQGSGYTF.

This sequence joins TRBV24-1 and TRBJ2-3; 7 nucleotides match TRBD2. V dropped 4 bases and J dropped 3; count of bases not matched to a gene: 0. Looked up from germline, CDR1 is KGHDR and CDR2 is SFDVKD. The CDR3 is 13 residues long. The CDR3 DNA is TGTGCCACCAGTGACGGGGGGACAGATACGCAGTATTTT. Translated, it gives CATSDGGTDTQYF.